A selection of T cell receptor beta chains follows, all from one sample in a study of Graves' ophthalmopathy and Graves' hyperthyroidism. Via MiXCR, TCRdb re-called the multiplex PCR reads, giving one row per CDR3 protein. The sample carries roughly 500,000 distinct CDR3 sequences, roughly 14% recorded once. The sample consisted of blood. These TCRs come from a woman aged 25 to 39 with Graves' ophthalmopathy. The CDR3 runs from the conserved cysteine through the conserved F or W. D genes are given only for firm matches. Clone size appears in some rows only: once, few, many, or a class for an expanded clone.

J gene: TRBJ2-5; D gene: TRBD2; clone size: many; V gene: TRBV6-5; CDR3 DNA: TGTGCCAGCAGTTACCTGGCGGGAGAGGAAGAGACCCAGTACTTC; CDR3 protein: CASSYLAGEEETQYF
J gene: TRBJ2-5; D gene: TRBD1; clone size: many; V gene: TRBV24-1; CDR3 DNA: TGTGCCACCAGTGAGTCCGGGACAGGGGGTTCAGAGACCCAGTACTTC; CDR3 protein: CATSESGTGGSETQYF
J gene: TRBJ2-7; D gene: -; clone size: many; V gene: TRBV4-1; CDR3 DNA: TGCGCCAGCAGCCAGACCGGGTCCACGATTTCCTACGAGCAGTACTTC; CDR3 protein: CASSQTGSTISYEQYF
J gene: TRBJ1-2; D gene: TRBD1; clone size: many; V gene: TRBV7-2; CDR3 DNA: TGTGCCAGCAGCTTAGCCCCTGGGACAGGGTCGTGGGGCTACACCTTC; CDR3 protein: CASSLAPGTGSWGYTF
J gene: TRBJ1-1; D gene: TRBD1; clone size: many; V gene: TRBV7-2; CDR3 DNA: TGTGCCAGCAGCCACTCGGGACAGGAAGCTTTCTTT; CDR3 protein: CASSHSGQEAFF
J gene: TRBJ1-1; D gene: -; clone size: many; V gene: TRBV12-3/TRBV12-4; CDR3 DNA: TGTGCCAGCAGTTTAAGGACTGGTGGGTTTAACACTGAAGCTTTCTTT; CDR3 protein: CASSLRTGGFNTEAFF
J gene: TRBJ2-4; D gene: -; clone size: many; V gene: TRBV7-8; CDR3 DNA: TGTGCCAGCAGCTTAGCAGGGGACCTAGCCAAAAACATTAAGTACTTC; CDR3 protein: CASSLAGDLAKNIKYF
J gene: TRBJ1-1; D gene: -; clone size: many; V gene: TRBV12-3/TRBV12-4; CDR3 DNA: TGTGCCAGCAGGCTTAGGAATTCGTGGAACACTGAAGCTTTCTTT; CDR3 protein: CASRLRNSWNTEAFF
J gene: TRBJ2-7; D gene: -; clone size: many; V gene: TRBV6-5; CDR3 DNA: TGTGCCAGCGTACGATCGAGGGGGTTGAACGAGCAGTACTTC; CDR3 protein: CASVRSRGLNEQYF
J gene: TRBJ2-2; D gene: -; clone size: many; V gene: TRBV30; CDR3 DNA: TGTGCCTGGAGTGTACGGTGGGGGGCGTCGAACACCGGGGAGCTGTTTTTT; CDR3 protein: CAWSVRWGASNTGELFF
J gene: TRBJ1-2; D gene: -; clone size: many; V gene: TRBV12-3/TRBV12-4; CDR3 DNA: TGTGCCAGCAGTTATGGGGGGGCGGAGTATGGCTACACCTTC; CDR3 protein: CASSYGGAEYGYTF
J gene: TRBJ1-1; D gene: -; clone size: -; V gene: TRBV30; CDR3 DNA: TGTGCCTGGAAGGCCCGGGAGGCTTTCTTT; CDR3 protein: CAWKAREAFF
J gene: TRBJ1-1; D gene: -; clone size: many; V gene: TRBV28; CDR3 DNA: TGTGGCACCACTATATTGGGTGGGGGGAACACTGAAGCTTTCTTT; CDR3 protein: CGTTILGGGNTEAFF
J gene: TRBJ2-5; D gene: -; clone size: many; V gene: TRBV20-1; CDR3 DNA: TGCAGTGCTTCTTGGTACAGGGAGGGGAATAGGGAGACCCAGTACTTC; CDR3 protein: CSASWYREGNRETQYF
J gene: TRBJ2-4; D gene: TRBD1; clone size: few; V gene: TRBV7-2; CDR3 DNA: TGTGCCAGCAGCTTAACCGGGACAGGGAAAAACATTCAGTACTTC; CDR3 protein: CASSLTGTGKNIQYF
J gene: TRBJ1-6; D gene: TRBD1; clone size: -; V gene: TRBV18; CDR3 DNA: TGTGCCAGCTCTTCAGGGGGCCGGGGTAATAATTCACCCCTCCACTTT; CDR3 protein: CASSSGGRGNNSPLHF
J gene: TRBJ2-7; D gene: -; clone size: many; V gene: TRBV7-2; CDR3 DNA: TGTGCCAGCAGCTTAGACTACAGGGTTTCCGAGCAGTACTTC; CDR3 protein: CASSLDYRVSEQYF
J gene: TRBJ2-4; D gene: TRBD1; clone size: many; V gene: TRBV6-5; CDR3 DNA: TGTGCCAGCAGTTGGGGGACAGTAGCCAAAAACATTCAGTACTTC; CDR3 protein: CASSWGTVAKNIQYF
J gene: TRBJ2-7; D gene: TRBD1; clone size: many; V gene: TRBV20-1; CDR3 DNA: TGCAGTGCTATAGACCGGGACAGGGTCTACGAGCAGTACTTC; CDR3 protein: CSAIDRDRVYEQYF
J gene: TRBJ1-6; D gene: -; clone size: many; V gene: TRBV12-3/TRBV12-4; CDR3 DNA: TGTGCCAGCAGTTTGCTCGACACTAATTCACCCCTCCACTTT; CDR3 protein: CASSLLDTNSPLHF
J gene: TRBJ2-5; D gene: -; clone size: many; V gene: TRBV30; CDR3 DNA: TGTGCCTGGAGTGTACCTCGACAGCTCTACCAAGAGACCCAGTACTTC; CDR3 protein: CAWSVPRQLYQETQYF
J gene: TRBJ2-7; D gene: -; clone size: many; V gene: TRBV27; CDR3 DNA: TGTGCCAGCAGTTTGAGCGGTGGGCTCTACGAGCAGTACTTC; CDR3 protein: CASSLSGGLYEQYF
J gene: TRBJ1-1; D gene: -; clone size: many; V gene: TRBV2; CDR3 DNA: TGTGCCAGCAGTGATAAACTGCCCATGGGCCGTGAAGCTTTCTTT; CDR3 protein: CASSDKLPMGREAFF
J gene: TRBJ2-7; D gene: -; clone size: many; V gene: TRBV20-1; CDR3 DNA: TGCAGTGCTAGTGGGGGTCTTGGGGACGAGCAGTACTTC; CDR3 protein: CSASGGLGDEQYF
J gene: TRBJ2-2; D gene: TRBD1; clone size: -; V gene: TRBV4-1; CDR3 DNA: TGCGCCAGCAGCCAAGCCCAAGGGACAGCGAACACCGGGGAGCTGTTGTTT; CDR3 protein: CASSQAQGTANTGELLF
J gene: TRBJ2-7; D gene: -; clone size: many; V gene: TRBV30; CDR3 DNA: TGTGCCTTCGCATCTTTGGCGGCGCCCTACGAGCAGTACTTC; CDR3 protein: CAFASLAAPYEQYF
J gene: TRBJ1-6; D gene: -; clone size: many; V gene: TRBV30; CDR3 DNA: TGTGCCTGGAGTGTTTCCGGGGCACATAATTCACCCCTCCACTTT; CDR3 protein: CAWSVSGAHNSPLHF
J gene: TRBJ2-7; D gene: TRBD1; clone size: many; V gene: TRBV29-1; CDR3 DNA: TGCAGCGTGAGGCCCGGACAGGGCAGGTACGAGCAGTACTTC; CDR3 protein: CSVRPGQGRYEQYF
J gene: TRBJ1-5; D gene: -; clone size: few; V gene: TRBV6-1; CDR3 DNA: TGTGCCAGCAGTGACCTCGCGGGTAGCAATCAGCCCCAGCATTTT; CDR3 protein: CASSDLAGSNQPQHF